The T cell receptor beta chain described here comes from a study of T cell responses to AZD1222 COVID-19 vaccine. Findings and limits, study-wide: Variant regions that are unmutated are reportedly the target of nearly half of spike-specific TCRs. Just six people given AZD1222 tested seropositive at baseline. Spike-specific TCR breadth rose after two AZD1222 doses, and depth rose as well. Vaccine-associated CD4 TCRs spanned spike, dominant at 160-218 and 743-854.

The CDR3 is 19 amino acids. The V and J ends lost 2 bases and 0 bases, in that order; junction bases with no gene match: 9. Looked up from germline, CDR1 is SGHRS and CDR2 is YFSETQ. Points on this clone: What it recognizes is unknown.

Sequencing was performed with immunoSEQ multiplex PCR; in TCRdb, only in-frame clones are kept and a portion is missing. The table records under 150,000 clones, 75% to 90% of them present only once. This clonotype originated in an adult in good health. The chain couples TRBV5-1 to TRBJ2-6, with 9 bases matching TRBD1. The specimen comprised peripheral blood, sampled on day 0 of MenACWY control vaccination. The CDR3: CASSFPLGQGSSGANVLTF. In DNA, the CDR3 is TGCGCCAGCAGCTTTCCGTTGGGACAGGGAAGCTCTGGGGCCAACGTCCTGACTTTC. Complete variable domain (other parts from reference TRBV5-1 and TRBJ2-6): KAGVTQTPRYLIKTRGQQVTLSCSPISGHRSVSWYQQTPGQGLQFLFEYFSETQRNKGNFPGRFSGRQFSNSRSEMNVSTLELGDSALYLCASSFPLGQGSSGANVLTFGAGSRLTVL.